Below are 20 T cell receptor beta chains sequenced from a single sample in a study of T-cell reconstitution after alpha-beta-depleted transplantation in children (TCRdb year 2016). In light of the paper, this sample's treatment or condition label describes: allogeneic hematopoietic cell transplantation with graft depleted of TCRalphabeta T cells and CD19 B cells. Libraries came from PCR. The sequencer was an Illumina HiSeq 2500. TCR libraries were prepared with molecular barcoding, using unique molecular identifiers to normalize TCRbeta repertoire quantification. TCRdb reworked the public reads: Q25 trimming with fastp, MiXCR clone assembly, productive beta chains retained. All rows with the same CDR3 protein become a single entry with the most common DNA and genes. Recorded for this sample are 85,000 to 120,000 distinct CDR3 sequences; around 7.8% of them occurred a single time. The leading ten clones occupy around 17% of the sample.

The sample here was PBMCs, taken before TCRalphabeta/CD19-depleted stem cell transplant. The source of these receptors is a boy under 10 years old with acute lymphoblastic leukemia, due to receive a stem cell transplant.

This clonotype was detected many times. This sequence joins TRBV4-1 and TRBJ2-1; D is uncertain. V was cut by 0 bases and J by 9 bases, with 6 bases left in between. The germline V gene encodes CDR1 MGHRA and CDR2 YSYEKL. CDR3 size: 12 residues. The CDR3 loop is CASSQEAREQFF. The CDR3 nucleotides are TGCGCCAGCAGCCAAGAAGCGCGTGAGCAGTTCTTC.

This clonotype has at least ten counts. This chain joins TRBV12-3 or TRBV12-4 and TRBJ1-1; TRBD1 is a possible D gene (6 bases). The CDR3 totals 14 residues. The V gene lost 4 bases and the J gene lost 0 bases, with 9 bases spanning the gap. The CDR3 DNA sequence: TGTGCCAGCAGTTCCGGGACACTGAACACTGAAGCTTTCTTT. This gives the protein CASSSGTLNTEAFF.

V gene TRBV10-3 combines with J gene TRBJ2-7, with no clear D. V lost 6 bases, J lost 5 bases, and 26 bases lay in between. The CDR3 has 17 amino acids. Germline V gives CDR1 ENHRY, CDR2 SYGVKD. CDR3 protein: CAISPEVTALGSDEQYF. In DNA form, the CDR3 reads TGTGCCATCAGCCCCGAGGTAACAGCCCTCGGGTCCGACGAGCAGTACTTC.

This clonotype was counted many times. The chain couples TRBV28 to TRBJ1-2; a weak D match, TRBD1 (6 bases). The CDR3 spans 14 residues. Trimming left V 6 bases short and J 8 bases short, with 19 bases between. Germline values: CDR1 MDHEN, CDR2 SYDVKM. The CDR3 nucleotides are TGTGCCAGCAGGGAAGGCAGGGGCTCTTCGGGCTACACCTTC. Its translation: CASREGRGSSGYTF.

This clonotype was recorded many times. The V call is TRBV6-4, the J call TRBJ2-2; D is ambiguous. The CDR3 totals 13 residues. The germline V gene encodes CDR1 MRHNA and CDR2 SNTAGT. The ends were cut back, 9 bases at V and 6 bases at J, with 14 bases in the middle. CDR3 residues: CASSRGSSGELFF. In DNA, the CDR3 is TGTGCCAGTTCCCGAGGTAGCTCCGGGGAGCTGTTTTTT.

This clonotype was recorded many times. The genes are TRBV9 and TRBJ1-5; no firm D call. Germline CDR1 is SGDLS and CDR2 is YYNGEE. The CDR3 sequence is 12 residues long. The V and J ends lost 4 bases and 4 bases respectively, with 6 bases between them. CDR3 sequence: CASSSGNQPQHF. CDR3 sequence (DNA): TGTGCCAGCAGCTCTGGGAATCAGCCCCAGCATTTT.

This clonotype was counted ten times or more. The genes are TRBV10-3 and TRBJ2-3; unclear D gene. Trimming took 3 bases from V and 2 from J, leaving 12 bases between them. Germline V CDR1 and CDR2: ENHRY, SYGVKD. The CDR3 is made up of 15 amino acids. The CDR3, as DNA: TGTGCCATCAGTGATGGCAGGAGAGACACAGATACGCAGTATTTT. Translation: CAISDGRRDTDTQYF.

This clonotype was found many times. CDR3 residues: CSAPLGRAMSYEQYF. The CDR3 DNA sequence: TGCAGTGCTCCCTTGGGTAGGGCCATGTCCTACGAGCAGTACTTC. The V gene is TRBV20-1, the J gene TRBJ2-7, with unresolved D. This CDR3 has 15 residues. Trimming stripped 5 bases from V and 1 base from J, with 18 bases between. Germline V gene sequence: CDR1 DFQATT, CDR2 SNEGSKA (reference sequence).

The chain is built from TRBV5-6 and TRBJ2-3, with a tentative D call TRBD1 (6 bases). Between the trimmed V and J ends, which lost 4 bases and 2 bases, there was a span of 11 bases. From germline, CDR1 is SGHDT and CDR2 YYEEEE. This CDR3 has 14 amino acids. CDR3 nucleotides: TGTGCCAGCAGCATCAGGGGCATCACAGATACGCAGTATTTT. Amino acid sequence: CASSIRGITDTQYF. Complete variable domain (other parts from reference TRBV5-6 and TRBJ2-3): DAGVTQSPTHLIKTRGQQVTLRCSPKSGHDTVSWYQQALGQGPQFIFQYYEEEERQRGNFPDRFSGHQFPNYSSELNVNALLLGDSALYLCASSIRGITDTQYFGPGTRLTVL.

This clonotype appeared many times. The gene calls are TRBV28 and TRBJ2-3; 14 bases are a match to TRBD2. V lost 4 bases to trimming and J lost 2 bases; unmatched junction nucleotides: 5. CDR1 and CDR2 (germline): MDHEN, SYDVKM. This CDR3 spans 17 amino acids. CDR3 bases: TGTGCCAGCAGTTCCCGGACTAGCGGGGGGTTCACAGATACGCAGTATTTT. Residues: CASSSRTSGGFTDTQYF.

The table lists this clonotype with many counts. This rearrangement joins TRBV6-1 to TRBJ1-1; 10 nucleotides align to TRBD1. Germline V gene data show CDR1 as MNHNS and CDR2 as SASEGT. The V segment lost 2 bases and the J segment 3 bases; nucleotides outside the gene matches: 6. This CDR3 contains 16 residues. The CDR3 here is CASSESLGTGDTEAFF. The CDR3 DNA reads as TGTGCCAGCAGTGAAAGTTTGGGGACAGGGGACACTGAAGCTTTCTTT.

This clonotype was seen only a few times. V and J are TRBV19 and TRBJ2-3, with D unresolved. CDR1 is LNHDA, CDR2 SQIVND, per germline (reference sequence). The CDR3 totals 15 residues. V was pared by 3 bases and J by 2 bases, with 12 bases between. Written as DNA, the CDR3 is TGTGCCAGTAGTATGATAAACTCCGCCACAGATACGCAGTATTTT. It yields the protein CASSMINSATDTQYF.

This clonotype was seen more than once but under ten times. The chain couples TRBV20-1 to TRBJ1-1, with 8 bases fitting TRBD1. CDR1 and CDR2 (germline): DFQATT, SNEGSKA (reference sequence). The CDR3 spans 15 residues. V lost 6 bases, J lost 1 base, and 10 bases stayed unmatched. CDR3 bases: TGCAGTGCGTCGCCCTACAGGGGGACGAACACTGAAGCTTTCTTT. This gives the protein CSASPYRGTNTEAFF.

This rearrangement joins TRBV20-1 to TRBJ1-6; no firm D call. In germline, CDR1 is DFQATT, CDR2 SNEGSKA (reference sequence). This CDR3 comprises 13 residues. Trimming left V 3 bases short and J 8 bases short, with 11 bases between. The CDR3 is CSASKGRDSPLHF. In DNA form, the CDR3 reads TGCAGTGCTAGCAAGGGCCGGGATTCACCCCTCCACTTT.

This chain joins TRBV7-2 and TRBJ2-7; 8 bases map to TRBD2. This CDR3 has 14 amino acids. The V and J ends lost 5 bases and 2 bases, in that order; junction bases with no gene match: 5. The germline CDR1 and CDR2 sequences are SGHTA and FQGNSA. The CDR3 region is CASSKLAGPYEQYF. CDR3 DNA sequence: TGTGCCAGCAGCAAGCTAGCGGGCCCCTACGAGCAGTACTTC.

This clonotype was seen at least ten times. The V call is TRBV20-1, the J call TRBJ2-1, with no clear D. The germline V and J ends were trimmed by 6 bases and 2 bases, with 20 bases remaining between them. Germline V gives CDR1 DFQATT, CDR2 SNEGSKA (reference sequence). This CDR3 is built from 16 residues. This CDR3 reads CSANILLESAYNEQFF. CDR3 in DNA: TGCAGTGCCAATATTCTTCTGGAGAGCGCCTACAATGAGCAGTTCTTC.

Within the sample, this clonotype is medium-sized. The chain couples TRBV7-9 to TRBJ2-7, with D hard to call. Per germline, CDR1 SEHNR and CDR2 FQNEAQ (reference sequence). Trimming took 5 bases from V and 4 from J, leaving 9 bases between them. The CDR3 consists of 12 residues. CDR3: CASSQDGYEQYF. The CDR3 region has the DNA TGTGCCAGCAGCCAGGACGGATACGAGCAGTACTTC.

This clonotype was counted between two and nine times. The rearrangement uses TRBV18 and TRBJ1-6; TRBD1 aligns across 7 bases. Germline lookup yields CDR1 KGHSH and CDR2 LQKENI. The CDR3 contains 14 residues. Trimming took 1 base from V and 7 from J; bases not matched to a gene: 1. In DNA, the CDR3 is TGTGCCAGCTCACCACTGGACAGGAATTCACCCCTCCACTTT. This codes for CASSPLDRNSPLHF.

This clonotype was counted at least ten times. In DNA, the CDR3 is TGCAGCGTGCTAGGACAGGCAACTAATGAAAAACTGTTTTTT. This sequence encodes CSVLGQATNEKLFF. V is TRBV29-1 and J is TRBJ1-4, with 7 nucleotides matching TRBD1. CDR1 SQVTM and CDR2 ANQGSEA come from the germline V gene. Trimming cost V 6 bases and J 0 bases; bases outside gene matches: 4. The CDR3 covers 14 residues.

This clonotype was found many times. Possible read error: a much larger clone is one base away. The chain combines TRBV12-3 or TRBV12-4 with TRBJ2-1; 7 bases map to TRBD2. The CDR3 has 16 residues. The CDR3 DNA is TGTGCCAGCAGTTTAAATCGCCCCGGGGGGTCCGATGATCAGTTCTTC. Its protein is CASSLNRPGGSDDQFF.